One and the same sample provided the 19 T cell receptor beta chains below, sequenced in a study of blood T cells in healthy people across ages. Through a sample-barcoded 5' primer and a J-beta primer mix, a second PCR was run for about 6 to 11 cycles. Each CDR3 protein is one row after TCRdb ran MiXCR on the 5' RACE reads. Of over 950,000 distinct CDR3 sequences listed, 45% to 60% were seen once; the top ten hold around 21%. Sequenced material: blood. These receptors were obtained from a woman aged 60 to 75 in good health.

This clonotype occurred many times. The J gene is TRBJ2-7, the V gene TRBV5-1, with D unclear. Trimming removed 0 bases at V and 9 bases at J, with 13 bases between. The germline V gene has CDR1 SGHRS and CDR2 YFSETQ. The CDR3 sequence is 13 residues long. CDR3 in DNA: TGCGCCAGCAGCTTGGCTGCTGATCGTGGGCAGTACTTC. Protein: CASSLAADRGQYF.

The sample holds one count of this clonotype. A single base separates this from a much larger clone, so it may be a read error. This rearrangement joins TRBV7-2 to TRBJ2-5; 9 bases fit TRBD2. From germline, CDR1 is SGHTA and CDR2 FQGNSA. J was trimmed by 3 bases and V by 8 bases; bases with no gene match: 13. This CDR3 comprises 16 residues. This CDR3 is CASAGFSGSAKETQYF. CDR3 DNA sequence: TGTGCCAGCGCCGGATTTAGCGGGAGTGCGAAAGAGACCCAGTACTTC. The whole variable domain, filled in from reference TRBV7-2 and TRBJ2-5, reads GAGVSQSPSNKVTEKGKDVELRCDPISGHTALYWYRQSLGQGLEFLIYFQGNSAPDKSGLPSDRFSAERTGGSVSTLTIQRTQQEDSAVYLCASAGFSGSAKETQYFGPGTRLLVL.

V is TRBV20-1 and J is TRBJ2-1; no clear D gene. CDR3 length equals 17 residues. Germline values: CDR1 DFQATT, CDR2 SNEGSKA (reference sequence). V dropped 0 bases and J dropped 0 bases, with 15 bases sitting between them. CDR3 region: CSARDLLLRSSYNEQFF. The CDR3 DNA follows: TGCAGTGCTAGAGACCTACTTCTAAGAAGCTCCTACAATGAGCAGTTCTTC.

The rearrangement uses TRBV28 and TRBJ2-1, with D perhaps TRBD2 (6 bases). CDR1 and CDR2 from the germline V gene are MDHEN and SYDVKM. Trimming shortened V by 1 base and J by 0 bases, and 10 bases separated the two germline ends. The CDR3 extends over 16 amino acids. The CDR3 region is CASSLLEGLSYNEQFF. The CDR3 nucleotides read TGTGCCAGCAGTTTATTGGAGGGTCTCTCCTACAATGAGCAGTTCTTC.

The V and J genes are TRBV20-1 and TRBJ2-5, with TRBD2 identical over 11 bases. V was clipped by 3 bases and J by 5 bases; unmatched bases: 8. The CDR3 runs to 15 residues. Germline assignment: CDR1 DFQATT and CDR2 SNEGSKA (reference sequence). This CDR3 reads CSARFTSGRGETQYF. CDR3 nucleotide sequence: TGCAGTGCTAGGTTTACTAGCGGGAGAGGGGAGACCCAGTACTTC.

This chain links TRBV2 with TRBJ2-7, with TRBD1 matching over 7 bases. Trimming cost V 10 bases and J 1 base; bases outside gene matches: 7. Germline CDR1 is SNHLY and CDR2 is FYNNEI. The CDR3 extends over 13 amino acids. DNA of the CDR3: TGTGCCATCCGAGACAGGGAGTCCTACGAGCAGTACTTC. This codes for CAIRDRESYEQYF. The whole variable domain, filled in from reference TRBV2 and TRBJ2-7, reads EPEVTQTPSHQVTQMGQEVILRCVPISNHLYFYWYRQILGQKVEFLVSFYNNEISEKSEIFDDQFSVERPDGSNFTLKIRSTKLEDSAMYFCAIRDRESYEQYFGPGTRLTVT.

The V and J genes are TRBV29-1 and TRBJ1-2; a possible D gene is TRBD1 (5 bases). CDR3 size: 14 residues. Germline assignment: CDR1 SQVTM and CDR2 ANQGSEA. Trimming pared 5 bases from V and 6 bases from J, leaving 19 bases between. CDR3 region: CSVTPTLRGHGYTF. CDR3 bases: TGCAGCGTTACCCCTACTTTGAGGGGTCATGGCTACACCTTC. Combining the CDR3 with reference TRBV29-1 and TRBJ1-2 gives the whole variable domain SAVISQKPSRDICQRGTSLTIQCQVDSQVTMMFWYRQQPGQSLTLIATANQGSEATYESGFVIDKFPISRPNLTFSTLTVSNMSPEDSSIYLCSVTPTLRGHGYTFGSGTRLTVV.

This clonotype was recorded a few times. The V call is TRBV7-8, the J call TRBJ2-5, with D perhaps given as TRBD1 or TRBD2 (6 bases each). This CDR3 has 17 amino acids. V shed 2 bases and J shed 6 bases, with 22 bases lying between them. Germline assignment: CDR1 SGHVS and CDR2 FQNEAQ. CDR3 protein: CASSLSAGGGNLKTQYF. CDR3 coding DNA: TGTGCCAGCAGCTTAAGCGCTGGGGGCGGGAATCTGAAGACCCAGTACTTC.

The chain carries TRBV20-1 and TRBJ2-7; 12 bases are shared with TRBD2. The germline gives CDR1 DFQATT, CDR2 SNEGSKA (reference sequence). J gave up 7 bases and V 5 bases, and 15 bases lay outside the gene matches. CDR3 length: 16 amino acids. The CDR3: CSALGLAGSSYNEQYF. The CDR3 DNA reads as TGCAGTGCTCTGGGACTAGCGGGTAGCTCCTACAATGAGCAGTACTTC.

The CDR3 reads CASREGSQPQHF. The CDR3 nucleotides read TGTGCCAGCCGGGAGGGGAGTCAGCCCCAGCATTTT. The chain combines TRBV12-3 or TRBV12-4 with TRBJ1-5; D might be TRBD1 (5 bases). Trimming took off 8 bases at V and 6 bases at J, with 11 bases between the two ends. This CDR3 region has 12 residues.

This chain joins TRBV4-2 and TRBJ1-6; D is undetermined. Trimming removed 6 bases from V and 2 bases from J, with 11 bases in between. Germline lookup yields CDR1 LGHNA and CDR2 YNFKEQ. CDR3 length equals 15 residues. For the CDR3, the DNA is TGTGCCAGCAGTCAAAAAGAGACCTATAATTCACCCCTCCACTTT. It specifies CASSQKETYNSPLHF.

This clonotype was detected a few times. The chain links TRBV10-3 to TRBJ2-1; TRBD2 agrees at 8 bases. The ends lost 3 bases at V and 0 bases at J; junction bases unmatched: 4. In germline, CDR1 is ENHRY, CDR2 SYGVKD. The CDR3 covers 16 residues. CDR3 sequence: CAISEDGLASYNEQFF. CDR3 DNA sequence: TGTGCCATCAGTGAAGACGGACTAGCCTCCTACAATGAGCAGTTCTTC.

The chain combines TRBV20-1 with TRBJ2-7, with D perhaps matching TRBD2 (5 bases). CDR3 length: 16 amino acids. V dropped 0 bases and J dropped 1 base, with 16 bases sitting between them. The germline V gene encodes CDR1 DFQATT and CDR2 SNEGSKA (reference sequence). CDR3 sequence (DNA): TGCAGTGCTAGAGATCCCTATGGCGGCGGGTCCTACGAGCAGTACTTC. Amino acid sequence: CSARDPYGGGSYEQYF.

In its sample, this clonotype was seen a few times. This chain connects TRBV10-3 to TRBJ2-3, with D possibly matching TRBD2 (6 bases). Trimming removed 7 bases at V and 1 base at J, with 9 bases between. The germline CDR1 and CDR2 sequences are ENHRY and SYGVKD. This CDR3 region has 13 residues. CDR3: CAITGAGTDTQYF. CDR3 nucleotides: TGTGCCATCACGGGAGCCGGCACAGATACGCAGTATTTT.

The chain carries TRBV3-1 and TRBJ1-3; D is ambiguous. CDR1 and CDR2 (germline): LGHDT, YNNKEL (reference sequence). The CDR3 is made up of 12 amino acids. CDR3 sequence (DNA): TGTGCAAGCGGGAGCTCTGGAAACACCATATATTTT. It encodes CASGSSGNTIYF.

V usage is TRBV6-5 and J usage is TRBJ2-3; D call uncertain. This CDR3 is built from 15 residues. V shed 3 bases and J shed 6 bases, with 16 bases lying between them. Germline V lookup: CDR1 MNHEY, CDR2 SVGAGI. The CDR3 DNA is TGTGCCAGCAGTTATGGACGCCAAGTGGCGGATACGCAGTATTTT. Its translation: CASSYGRQVADTQYF.

The chain joins TRBV7-2 to TRBJ2-5; D possibly corresponds to TRBD2 (6 bases). The CDR3 sequence is 15 residues long. The germline CDR1 and CDR2 sequences are SGHTA and FQGNSA. V lost 5 bases, J lost 1 base, and 14 bases lay in between. CDR3: CASSPRLGGQETQYF. The CDR3 DNA reads TGTGCCAGCAGCCCCCGACTCGGGGGCCAAGAGACCCAGTACTTC.

This clonotype has just a few counts. The V call is TRBV6-2 or TRBV6-3, the J call TRBJ2-3; TRBD2 matches at 8 bases. The CDR3 is made up of 17 amino acids. Trimming at V came to 6 bases and at J to 3 bases, leaving 14 bases not matched to a gene. Germline CDR1 reads MNHEY; CDR2 reads SVGEGT. CDR3 in DNA: TGTGCCAGCAGATCTGCGGGGAGCGGGAGAAGGACAGATACGCAGTATTTT. Residues: CASRSAGSGRRTDTQYF.

The sample holds a few counts of this clonotype. The CDR3 nucleotides read TGTGCCACCAAATCACTAGCGGGAGATGAGACCCAGTACTTC. Protein product: CATKSLAGDETQYF. The V gene is TRBV4-2, the J gene TRBJ2-5, with 11 bases that match TRBD2. Germline CDR1 LGHNA, CDR2 YNFKEQ. V shed 10 bases and J 5 bases; nucleotides not matched to a gene: 9. CDR3 length: 14 amino acids.